The present TCR beta chain was sequenced within a study of control samples from healthy donors and cancer patients (dated by TCRdb to about 2020). CDR3 length: 15 amino acids, cysteine to phenylalanine. The retained sequence is limited to the CDR3, 45 bases, with the frame set at the first base. The V end gives up 6 bases and the J end 4 bases, leaving 4 bases in the junction not matched to a gene. CDR1 and CDR2 are read off the germline V gene as SGHTA and FQGNSA. As regards this clone: No cognate antigen has been identified for it. No much larger clonotype is one base removed from it; base qualities were not supplied.

The protocol used for the library was the immunoSEQ multiplex PCR assay. TCRdb re-hosts the immuneACCESS table, in-frame sequences only. Its copies lack some clones; in the studies checked, an unresolved V gene accounts for under half of them, and the cause for the rest is not known. The sample table holds around 190,000 clones, of which just over 90% were seen once. The ten top clones hold 1.4% of the sample. The chain joins TRBV7-2 to TRBJ2-1; TRBD2 matches 12 bases in the middle. Material: blood. This receptor was taken from a young man in good health. The bases are TGTGCCAGCAGATATGGGACTAGCGGGTACAATGAGCAGTTCTTC. Its protein is CASRYGTSGYNEQFF.